This TCR beta chain was identified in a study of technical replicates of blood from a handful of donors. V lost 7 bases and J 1 base, leaving 19 bases between the germline ends. The CDR3 is 15 amino acids. In germline, CDR1 is SQVTM, CDR2 ANQGSEA. Here immunoSEQ multiplex PCR was the method, and the copy in TCRdb shows in-frame clones only, minus some. The data show 55,000 to 80,000 clones, nearly 98% seen once. The sequencing input was T cells isolated from PBMCs. The clonotype originates from a human donor in good health. The gene calls are TRBV29-1 and TRBJ1-1, with D uncertain. The CDR3 sequence is CSATAVRWKNTEAFF. CDR3 nucleotide sequence: TGCAGCGCAACCGCGGTACGTTGGAAGAACACTGAAGCTTTCTTT.